This T cell receptor beta chain is drawn from a study of T-cell reconstitution after alpha-beta-depleted transplantation in children. Overall study findings and caveats: A year had passed since transplant, and T-cell counts and diversity by then came mostly from newly produced T cells. In some patients, recipient T cells and intrathymic progenitors surviving conditioning explained high day-60 diversity.

This CDR3 has 15 amino acids. Looked up from germline, CDR1 is SGHTA and CDR2 is FQGNSA. V lost 1 base to trimming and J lost 9 bases; unmatched junction nucleotides: 6. This clonotype was detected ten times or more. Its specificity is unknown. Unique molecular identifiers were built into the TCRbeta library. TCRdb fed the PCR reads into MiXCR, producing one record per CDR3 protein. The sample consists of some 180,000 distinct CDR3 sequences, about 7% of them appearing once. The specimen comprised PBMCs, sampled before TCRalphabeta/CD19-depleted stem cell transplant. The source is a boy between 2 and 10 years old with acute lymphoblastic leukemia, due to receive a stem cell transplant. V gene TRBV7-2 combines with J gene TRBJ1-6; 7 nucleotides line up with TRBD1. Here the CDR3 reads CASSLEDRDGSPLHF. DNA for the CDR3: TGTGCCAGCAGCTTAGAAGACAGGGACGGTTCACCCCTCCACTTT.